This T cell receptor (beta chain) emerged from a study of cytomegalovirus exposure and HLA in healthy donors (TCRdb year 2017). Regarding the study in general: According to an earlier analysis of a few hundred of the donors, 150 million to 200 million T cells yielded over 90 million unique TCR beta sequences and around 280 Gb of sequence data. About 300 gigabases of sequencing data and approximately 84 million unique TCR sequences were included in an early release covering about 620 HLA-typed donors. Of the 300 to 400 genotyped donors, about 80% fell in the genetic ancestry cluster associated with self-reported Caucasian donors. The study aimed to test whether signatures of past pathogen exposure could be identified by cataloging public T cell receptors. Using immunosequencing, the study profiled T cell repertoires from 550 to 750 subjects and related those repertoires to cytomegalovirus serostatus. Along with the approximately 700-subject first cohort, a separate validation cohort of about 110 different subjects was used. To predict cytomegalovirus infection status, the study brought together high-throughput TCR immunosequencing, statistical association of individual TCRs with disease status, and machine learning. A later analysis re-analyzed previously published TCR beta repertoires from 600 to 850 donors and added high-resolution HLA genotyping to study TCR occurrence patterns. Rather than drawing on any new phenotypic data, the later analysis identified candidate immune exposures from TCR beta sequences and the way those sequences occurred across donors. To decide whether each TCR beta V gene segment behaved as functional or pseudogenic, an earlier analysis of approximately 620 of the donors relied on high-throughput TCR beta sequencing. Donor age, sex, ethnicity and CMV serostatus were compiled alongside the repertoire data. In a later genetic analysis, genome-wide SNP genotypes for 398 of the 666 donors were used, and that subset was treated as a discovery cohort. All discovery cohort repertoires had been generated on a single sequencing platform. Class I and class II HLA loci were covered by the typing at four-digit resolution. Typing coverage differed by locus: A, B, C, DRB1 and DQB1 were typed in roughly 620-630 donors, DQA1 in 522, DPA1 in roughly 590, and DPB1 in 450 to 490. Four to six DR-DQ haplotypes were handled as single units for association and clustering, since linkage in the cohort was strong. On average, roughly 200,000 unique TCR beta nucleotide sequences were sequenced per donor among 398 genotyped donors of the cohort, with 15% to 20% of those sequences being non-productive. Study-wide findings and limitations: Assigning TCR associations to individual alleles was difficult when HLA alleles, especially DR and DQ, strongly co-occurred. Presence/absence analyses assumed roughly uniform sequencing depth across donors, an assumption that may not hold. The study gave a list of about 170 TCR beta chains associated with cytomegalovirus. Compared with the roughly 670-donor mean, donors in an Asian-associated ancestry cluster had fewer N-insertions in productive TCRs, according to a later genetic analysis. A later analysis associated 15,000 or so TCR beta sequences with specific HLA alleles at a false discovery rate of 0.05. In a later analysis, several top co-occurrence clusters were reported to appear linked to parvovirus B19, influenza, CMV and Epstein-Barr virus. In this cohort, only TCR beta chains were sequenced, and detectable features were limited by the absence of alpha or paired-chain data. Compared with equally common non-associated chains, HLA-associated TCR beta chains in a later analysis were more clonally expanded and had lower generation probabilities. An earlier analysis of around 600 of the donors showed that most TCR beta V segments appeared in productive rearrangements either about 87% or about 30% of the time, which broadly matched IMGT annotations. Because HLA typing was unavailable for some donors at each locus, only the typed subset was used in association tests. The authors suggested that the approach could potentially be generalized to other disease states and immunological phenotypes. Cytomegalovirus status was reported to be diagnosed by the classifier with high specificity and sensitivity in both the original and validation cohorts. The sequencing pipeline was judged likely to have produced a cluster of highly shared sequence variants as a technical artifact. A further reported finding was that TCR beta sequences accurately predicted the HLA-A and HLA-B alleles for most subjects in the first cohort. Immune exposure information for the cohort was limited to CMV serostatus. In a later analysis, TCR association rates were found to vary across HLA loci, with the most associated TCRs seen for DRB1 alleles and the fewest for HLA-C alleles. Most TCR sequences were observed very rarely across donors, whereas some public TCRs were present in many individuals. According to a later analysis, most CMV-associated TCR beta chains appeared to be HLA-restricted, and the HLA associations seemed to be driven largely by CMV exposure. Because the 87-base-pair reads could not distinguish some IMGT-functional V segments, including TRBV6-2 and TRBV6-3, those segments were excluded. Because counts were too low, around 18 rarely observed V segments, including chromosome 9 orphons, were left out of the earlier analysis of 587 of the donors. An association between a missense DCLRE1C variant and V-gene and J-gene trimming of TCR beta chains was found in a later genetic analysis and replicated in an independent cohort. Correlated functional status among segregating V segments might be attributable to linkage disequilibrium, but an unknown experimental factor could not be ruled out. In vitro tests confirmed that a few of the cytomegalovirus-associated TCR beta chains recognize cytomegalovirus antigens.

The library relied on the immunoSEQ multiplex PCR assay. The multiplex PCR relied on a mix of 60 forward primers for TCR Vbeta segments and 13 reverse primers for TCR Jbeta segments. The CDR3 region of rearranged TCR beta genes was amplified from genomic DNA with a multiplex PCR assay. On the Illumina HiSeq System, the amplified TCR beta libraries were sequenced as 87-base-pair reads. The source study handled its data this way. A later analysis tallied some 79 million unique TCR beta chains across the 666 repertoires, and roughly 11 million of those chains were shared by two or more donors. To remove PCR and sequencing errors, raw reads were error-corrected and collapsed into unique sequences using a nearest-neighbor algorithm that merged closely related sequences. V, D and J gene segments were assigned by aligning CDR3 sequences to IMGT reference sequences. For a sequence to be retained, at least a six-nucleotide match to both a V gene segment and a J gene segment was required. A rearrangement counted as productive if the CDR3 had no stop codons and remained in frame with V and J, and every other rearrangement counted as non-productive. Following IMGT convention, CDR3 was defined as the stretch from the second conserved V-encoded cysteine to the conserved J-encoded phenylalanine. The earlier analysis of 500 to 750 of the donors excluded any sequence lacking an unambiguous match to a single V gene segment. An earlier analysis of fewer than 650 of the donors classified V segments as functional when productive rearrangements were above 56.7% and as segregating when the standard deviation between donors was above 5%. To diagnose cytomegalovirus status from the catalog of TCR beta chain sequences, a statistical classification framework was built. A later analysis assigned V and J genes by comparing TCR nucleotide sequences with IMGT/GENE-DB human TR gene sequences. In a later analysis, CDR3 sequences and most-parsimonious VDJ recombination scenarios were assigned using the TCRdist pipeline. In a later analysis, every TCR beta chain was defined by the combination of its CDR3 amino acid sequence and its V-gene family, and reads without a unique V-gene family were dropped. A later analysis removed 592 highly shared, low-generation-probability nucleotide sequences to deal with suspected cross-contamination and a sequencing artifact. In a later analysis, a clonal expansion index was calculated for each public chain from normalized within-repertoire ranks of inferred template counts. In a later analysis, generation probabilities were computed using a VDJ recombination model fitted to out-of-frame rearrangements, and the results were checked against IGoR. In a later analysis, hypergeometric tests were used to score TCR-TCR, TCR-HLA and TCR-CMV co-occurrence, with a repertoire-size bias correction applied to TCR pairs. False discovery rates were estimated in a later analysis by permuting HLA or CMV assignments 20 times. In a later analysis, co-occurring TCRs were grouped using DBSCAN, with TCRdist sequence similarity added in when clustering inside HLA-allele-positive subsets. Repertoires with fewer than 30,000 or more than 120,000 public chains were left out of co-occurrence clustering, as were roughly five repertoires with anomalous nucleotide sharing. The clones in this table, taken by TCRdb from immuneACCESS, are in-frame only. Not every clone is retained; where verified, under half of the shortfall comes from an unresolved V gene, and the cause of the rest is unknown. That table gives V, J and clone size, and the DNA gave D and trimming. This sample lists about 140,000 clones; under 85% were detected once. More than 0.75% of the sample is in the top ten clones.

Notes on this clone: Its cognate antigen has yet to be identified. Per-base quality was not reported, and no clone a single base away is much larger than it.

From the cysteine up to the phenylalanine, the CDR3 has a length of 15 residues. The retained sequence is limited to the CDR3, 45 bases, with the frame set at the first base. At the junction V is shortened by 5 bases and J by 7 bases; bases outside the gene matches: 12. The germline V gene (reference sequence) sets CDR1 to SEHNR and CDR2 to FQNEAQ. The cohort was made up of approximately 700 healthy bone marrow donors. All cohort members were sampled while nominally healthy, although unrecorded immune exposures were likely present. The donor tested CMV seronegative and was one of the 352 seronegative cohort members. Every donor gave a peripheral blood sample, and the peripheral blood mononuclear cells from that sample were used for TCR beta sequencing. Genomic DNA was extracted from the blood cell samples with the Qiagen DNeasy Blood Extraction Kit.

This clonotype was obtained from a man aged 18 to 35 in good health and CMV-seronegative. This chain joins TRBV7-9 to TRBJ2-7, with 9 central nucleotides matching TRBD2. The material sequenced was PBMCs. The CDR3 sequence is CASSRPTGLAGEQYF. The DNA sequence is as follows: TGTGCCAGCAGCAGACCCACGGGGCTAGCGGGGGAGCAGTACTTC. The CDR3, completed at both ends by the reference TRBV7-9 and TRBJ2-7 genes, gives the full variable domain DTGVSQNPRHKITKRGQNVTFRCDPISEHNRLYWYRQTLGQGPEFLTYFQNEAQLEKSRLLSDRFSAERPKGSFSTLEIQRTEQGDSAMYLCASSRPTGLAGEQYFGPGTRLTVT.